This T cell receptor (beta chain) was sequenced for a study of shared clonotypes between healthy human individuals. Donors comprised healthy HIV-negative adults lacking recent acute infections or vaccinations. Only Caucasian adults living in Nashville, Tennessee served as donors. Produced via immunoSEQ multiplex PCR; TCRdb's table is partial and in-frame only. The table has 1.4 million or so clones, 98% seen once. A note on this clone: Its antigen is currently unknown.

Study-wide points: Generally, naive subsets (rather than memory subsets) showed larger estimated richness.

CDR1 MNHNY and CDR2 SVGAGI come from the germline V gene (reference sequence). The CDR3 totals 13 residues. The V gene end was trimmed by 4 bases and the J gene end by 6 bases; junction bases not matched to a gene: 1. The origin of this receptor is a man in his thirties or forties in good health. The sample taken for sequencing was naive CD4+ T cells sorted from blood. The subset here: CD45RA+ positively selected. J is TRBJ2-7 and V is TRBV6-6; 12 bases agree with TRBD2. The CDR3 loop is CASSLGLAGEQYF. CDR3 nucleotide sequence: TGTGCCAGCAGTTTGGGACTAGCGGGCGAGCAGTACTTC.